What follows describes a single T cell receptor beta chain. The antigen is not known. A J-beta primer mix and a sample-barcoded 5' primer were used in a second PCR of about 7 to 12 cycles. Samples each returned at least 3 million CDR3-containing paired-end reads. TCRdb fed the 5' RACE reads into MiXCR, producing one record per CDR3 protein. The sample has 1.5 million to 2 million distinct CDR3 sequences; 49% are singletons. Germline CDR1 reads DFQATT; CDR2 reads SNEGSKA (reference sequence). The CDR3 is 18 amino acids. Deletions cut 3 bases from V and 4 bases from J, with 25 bases between. This entry comes from a study of blood T cells in healthy people across ages. Study-level results: Strong correlation existed between TCR beta diversity and naive T cell percentage.

V is TRBV20-1 and J is TRBJ2-1, with D maybe TRBD2 (7 bases). Sequenced: blood. The receptor was isolated from a woman aged 40 to 49 in good health. In nucleotides, the CDR3 is TGCAGTGCTAGGAGGGGGGGTGGGGGGCCCCCCTCTTACAATGAGCAGTTCTTC. Protein sequence: CSARRGGGGPPSYNEQFF.